This passage covers 32 T cell receptor beta chains from one sample sequenced in a study of CD8+CD57+ T cells in acquired aplastic anemia. The use of genomic DNA as template underpinned the TCR beta VDJ and CDR3 profiling. Via MiXCR, TCRdb re-called the reads, giving one row per CDR3 protein. The sample lists 180,000 or so distinct CDR3 sequences, 40% to 55% occurring once. Sequenced material: sorted CD4+, CD8+, or CD8+CD57+ T cells (not recorded which) from PBMCs. The receptors were sampled from a human donor in good health.

The chain links TRBV20-1 to TRBJ2-3; 10 bases map to TRBD2. In germline, CDR1 is DFQATT, CDR2 SNEGSKA (reference sequence). V was clipped by 6 bases and J by 5 bases; unmatched bases: 5. CDR3 length equals 13 residues. The chain's CDR3 is CSATTSGRDTQYF. In DNA, the CDR3 is TGCAGTGCCACGACTAGCGGGCGAGATACGCAGTATTTT.

V gene TRBV5-1 combines with J gene TRBJ2-1; the D gene is possibly TRBD2 (6 bases). The CDR3 is 15 residues long. Germline V CDR1 and CDR2: SGHRS, YFSETQ. The germline V and J ends were trimmed by 0 bases and 4 bases, with 11 bases remaining between them. Here the CDR3 reads CASSLGGTRYNEQFF. The CDR3 nucleotides read TGCGCCAGCAGCTTGGGGGGGACTCGGTACAATGAGCAGTTCTTC.

This clonotype turned up a few times. The J gene is TRBJ2-7, the V gene TRBV10-3, with D tentatively TRBD1 (5 bases). Trimming removed 4 bases at V and 3 bases at J, with 13 bases between. The CDR3 has 14 residues. The germline V gene has CDR1 ENHRY and CDR2 SYGVKD. Here the CDR3 reads CAISATGLHYEQYF. DNA for the CDR3: TGTGCCATCAGTGCTACAGGCTTACACTACGAGCAGTACTTC.

In this sample, this clonotype turned up a few times. The V gene is TRBV29-1, the J gene TRBJ1-1, with D uncertain. The germline CDR1 and CDR2 sequences are SQVTM and ANQGSEA. V lost 4 bases, J lost 1 base, and 10 bases lay in between. The CDR3 runs 13 residues. The CDR3 protein is CSVVEFRNTEAFF. For the CDR3, the DNA is TGCAGCGTTGTGGAGTTCCGGAACACTGAAGCTTTCTTT.

Turning to this clonotype: An end of the junction differs from the germline gene, which may be a read error. The gene calls are TRBV10-3 and TRBJ2-1; 12 bases align to TRBD1. Per germline, CDR1 ENHRY and CDR2 SYGVKD. This CDR3 has 15 residues. CDR3 DNA sequence: TGTGCCATGAGTGACGGGACAGGGGGCGGGGATGAGCAGTTCTTC. Its translation is CAMSDGTGGGDEQFF.

The V and J genes are TRBV5-1 and TRBJ2-7; 7 positions match TRBD2. The CDR3 consists of 15 residues. With 3 bases clipped from V and 0 bases from J, the junction kept 6 bases outside the gene matches. Germline values: CDR1 SGHRS, CDR2 YFSETQ. The CDR3 DNA sequence: TGCGCCAGCAGCTACGGACTAGACCTCTCCTACGAGCAGTACTTC. Protein product: CASSYGLDLSYEQYF.

This clonotype was observed at least ten times. This chain links TRBV5-1 with TRBJ1-1, with TRBD1 as a possible D gene (5 bases). Germline loops: CDR1 SGHRS, CDR2 YFSETQ. The CDR3 contains 17 residues. V was shortened by 2 bases and J by 1 base, with 18 bases between the two germline ends. This chain's CDR3 is CASSFRGERASNTEAFF. In DNA, the CDR3 is TGCGCCAGCAGCTTCCGGGGCGAGCGGGCCTCGAACACTGAAGCTTTCTTT.

This clonotype has a handful of counts. For the CDR3, the DNA is TGTGCCAGCCTCAACAGGGGCGTGGGGGGAAACACCATATATTTT. It encodes CASLNRGVGGNTIYF. The rearrangement uses TRBV2 and TRBJ1-3, with 7 bases aligning to TRBD1. V lost 8 bases to trimming and J lost 4 bases; unmatched junction nucleotides: 11. The CDR3 is made up of 15 amino acids. CDR1 and CDR2 from the germline V gene are SNHLY and FYNNEI.

The sample holds many counts of this clonotype. The chain joins TRBV11-1 to TRBJ2-5; D is possibly TRBD2 (5 bases). The CDR3 consists of 15 residues. The ends were cut back, 5 bases at V and 2 bases at J, with 15 bases in the middle. CDR1 is SGHAT, CDR2 FQDESV, per germline (reference sequence). The CDR3 nucleotides are TGTGCCAGCAGCCTACTAGGCTTAACTCAAGAGACCCAGTACTTC. Translation: CASSLLGLTQETQYF.

The rearrangement uses TRBV29-1 and TRBJ2-3; D might be TRBD1 (6 bases). V was clipped by 8 bases and J by 2 bases, with 14 bases between them. This CDR3 is built from 13 residues. Looked up from germline, CDR1 is SQVTM and CDR2 is ANQGSEA. The CDR3 coding sequence is TGCAGCTCAAGGCAGGGGTCCACAGATACGCAGTATTTT. It is translated as CSSRQGSTDTQYF.

In its sample, this clonotype was seen a few times. A much larger clone is a single base away; this may be a read error. The chain recombines TRBV6-1 with TRBJ1-2; D may be TRBD1 (6 bases). The CDR3 runs to 13 residues. CDR1 and CDR2 from the germline V gene are MNHNS and SASEGT. The CDR3 nucleotides read TGTGCCAGTCGGGCAGGGGTCGGCTATGGCTACGCCTTC. It translates to CASRAGVGYGYAF.

The sample holds one count of this clonotype. CDR3 nucleotides: TGTGCCAGCAGCCCGGGGGAGGGGGAGACCCAGTACTTC. Protein: CASSPGEGETQYF. The rearrangement links TRBV7-9 to TRBJ2-5; 7 bases are shared with TRBD2. The CDR3 runs to 13 residues. CDR1 and CDR2 from the germline V gene are SEHNR and FQNEAQ (reference sequence). V shed 5 bases and J 5 bases; nucleotides not matched to a gene: 5.

Many counts were recorded for this clonotype. The chain combines TRBV15 with TRBJ1-1; D is uncertain. Per germline, CDR1 LNHNV and CDR2 YYDKDF (reference sequence). Between the trimmed V and J ends, which lost 2 bases and 9 bases, there was a span of 13 bases. There are 13 residues in the CDR3. CDR3 DNA: TGTGCCACCAGCAGAAATCAAGTGGAAAAAGCTTTCTTT. Residues: CATSRNQVEKAFF.

This sequence joins TRBV5-6 and TRBJ1-5; D is ambiguous. Trimming stripped 0 bases from V and 6 bases from J, with 13 bases between. CDR3 length: 15 residues. Germline V gene sequence: CDR1 SGHDT, CDR2 YYEEEE. In DNA form, the CDR3 reads TGTGCCAGCAGCTTGGCCGCTAGGGTCGGTCAGCCCCAGCATTTT. Translation: CASSLAARVGQPQHF.

In this sample, this clonotype turned up a few times. The chain links TRBV7-2 to TRBJ2-1, with D possibly matching TRBD2 (6 bases). The V gene's germline CDR1 is SGHTA and CDR2 FQGNSA. V shed 1 base and J shed 6 bases, with 7 bases lying between them. This CDR3 comprises 13 residues. The CDR3 DNA sequence: TGTGCCAGCAGCTTAGACGGGAGCAATGAGCAGTTCTTC. Protein sequence: CASSLDGSNEQFF.

This clonotype occurred once. The J gene is TRBJ1-5, the V gene TRBV19; unclear D gene. The CDR3 is 14 residues long. Per the germline V gene, CDR1 is LNHDA and CDR2 is SQIVND (reference sequence). V was trimmed by 6 bases and J by 0 bases, leaving 9 bases between them. The CDR3 here is CASRAGYSNQPQHF. CDR3 in DNA: TGTGCCAGTAGGGCAGGCTATAGCAATCAGCCCCAGCATTTT.

This clonotype was seen at least ten times. The V and J genes are TRBV5-1 and TRBJ2-7; 9 bases agree with TRBD2. The junction had 7 bases not matched to a gene; V was cut back by 4 bases and J by 5 bases. CDR1 SGHRS and CDR2 YFSETQ come from the germline V gene. The CDR3 covers 14 residues. As DNA, the CDR3 is TGCGCCAGCAGCCTTAGCGGGAGCCCCCACGAGCAGTACTTC. It codes for CASSLSGSPHEQYF.

This clonotype was recorded many times. The chain carries TRBV6-1 and TRBJ1-6; D uncertain. CDR3 length equals 16 residues. CDR1 is MNHNS and CDR2 is SASEGT in the germline V gene. The V end was cut by 8 bases, the J end by 0 bases, with 14 bases between. The CDR3 region is CASPQYSSSYNSPLHF. CDR3 coding DNA: TGTGCCAGCCCCCAGTACTCAAGCTCCTATAATTCACCCCTCCACTTT.

The rearrangement joins TRBV15 to TRBJ2-1; maybe TRBD2 (6 bases). V dropped 3 bases and J dropped 8 bases, with 17 bases sitting between them. Germline CDR1 reads LNHNV; CDR2 reads YYDKDF (reference sequence). The CDR3 has 15 amino acids. The CDR3 DNA reads as TGTGCCACCAGCAGTAGCAGCGGGCGAATCCATGAGCAGTTCTTC. It specifies CATSSSSGRIHEQFF.

Turning to this clonotype: At one boundary the junction diverges from the germline segment, which might be a read error. The gene calls are TRBV19 and TRBJ2-1; 8 bases fit TRBD1. The CDR3 has 14 residues. Per germline, CDR1 LNHDA and CDR2 SQIVND (reference sequence). In nucleotides, the CDR3 is TGTTCCAGTAGTACCGGGACAGGAAACAATGAGCAGTTCTTC. Translating gives CSSSTGTGNNEQFF.

The table lists this clonotype with many counts. The rearrangement uses TRBV10-3 and TRBJ1-3; D possibly corresponds to TRBD1 (5 bases). V gave up 10 bases and J gave up 4 bases, with 14 bases separating them. Per the germline V gene, CDR1 is ENHRY and CDR2 is SYGVKD. CDR3 length: 13 residues. CDR3 amino acids: CATLRDSGNTIYF. CDR3 bases: TGTGCCACCCTGAGGGACTCAGGAAACACCATATATTTT.

The CDR3: CATSEGYEQYF. CDR3 sequence (DNA): TGTGCCACCAGTGAAGGATACGAGCAGTACTTC. The chain combines TRBV24-1 with TRBJ2-7, with D unclear. This CDR3 comprises 11 residues. Germline-derived CDR1 and CDR2 are KGHDR and SFDVKD. Deletions cut 4 bases from V and 4 bases from J, with 4 bases between.

In this sample, this clonotype turned up a few times. V is TRBV30 and J is TRBJ2-3; perhaps TRBD1 as D (5 bases). In germline, CDR1 is GTSNPN, CDR2 SVGIG (reference sequence). Trimming stripped 0 bases from V and 2 bases from J, with 9 bases between. The CDR3 has 14 amino acids. The CDR3 DNA sequence: TGTGCCTGGAGTGTCAGTGGGGCCACAGATACGCAGTATTTT. Translated: CAWSVSGATDTQYF.

The rearrangement links TRBV9 to TRBJ2-1, with 15 positions matching TRBD2. Trimming took 2 bases from V and 7 from J; bases not matched to a gene: 4. CDR1 is SGDLS and CDR2 is YYNGEE in the germline V gene. The CDR3 spans 16 residues. Here the CDR3 reads CASSVGTSGRFNEQFF. The CDR3 coding sequence is TGTGCCAGCAGCGTCGGGACTAGCGGGAGGTTTAATGAGCAGTTCTTC. Variable domain in full (rest from reference TRBV9 and TRBJ2-1): DSGVTQTPKHLITATGQRVTLRCSPRSGDLSVYWYQQSLDQGLQFLIQYYNGEERAKGNILERFSAQQFPDLHSELNLSSLELGDSALYFCASSVGTSGRFNEQFFGPGTRLTVL.

This clonotype was found a few times. The chain couples TRBV4-2 to TRBJ2-2; D uncertain. The CDR3 has 13 amino acids. V was clipped by 1 base and J by 4 bases, with 4 bases between them. CDR1 is LGHNA and CDR2 is YNFKEQ in the germline V gene. The CDR3 reads CASSQVGTGELFF. In DNA form, the CDR3 reads TGTGCCAGCAGCCAAGTGGGCACCGGGGAGCTGTTTTTT.

This clonotype was seen many times. J is TRBJ2-1 and V is TRBV7-9; D unclear. The length of the CDR3 is 12 residues. Germline-derived CDR1 and CDR2 are SEHNR and FQNEAQ (reference sequence). Trimming shortened V by 1 base and J by 13 bases, and 11 bases separated the two germline ends. CDR3 region: CASSLGATLQFF. The CDR3, as DNA: TGTGCCAGCAGCTTAGGCGCCACGCTTCAGTTCTTC.

This chain links TRBV5-1 with TRBJ1-1; D perhaps matches TRBD1 (5 bases). The CDR3 totals 14 residues. Germline V lookup: CDR1 SGHRS, CDR2 YFSETQ. V lost 2 bases and J 3 bases, leaving 11 bases between the germline ends. CDR3 nucleotides: TGCGCCAGCAGCTTCCGGGGGTACGACACTGAAGCTTTCTTT. Translated: CASSFRGYDTEAFF.

This rearrangement joins TRBV6-5 to TRBJ1-5, with D unresolved. Germline-derived CDR1 and CDR2 are MNHEY and SVGAGI. The V gene lost 2 bases and the J gene lost 7 bases, with 18 bases spanning the gap. The CDR3 runs 16 residues. The DNA of the CDR3 is TGTGCCAGCAGTTACGACGACCCGGGGTTAGGACAGCCCCAGCATTTT. Translated: CASSYDDPGLGQPQHF.

This clonotype has only a few counts. J is TRBJ2-7 and V is TRBV20-1; 9 bases align to TRBD1. The germline V gene has CDR1 DFQATT and CDR2 SNEGSKA (reference sequence). CDR3 length: 14 amino acids. The V and J ends lost 3 bases and 2 bases, in that order; junction bases with no gene match: 5. The CDR3 region is CSARGDRETYEQYF. The CDR3, as DNA: TGCAGTGCTAGGGGGGACAGGGAGACCTACGAGCAGTACTTC.

The chain is built from TRBV25-1 and TRBJ1-5, with D perhaps TRBD1 (6 bases). This CDR3 has 17 residues. CDR1 is MGHDK and CDR2 is SYGVNS in the germline V gene. V was trimmed by 5 bases and J by 9 bases, leaving 26 bases between them. CDR3 bases: TGTGCCAGCAGTCCAGCCATCTGGGACACCCGGGATCCGCCCCAGCATTTT. Translating gives CASSPAIWDTRDPPQHF. Looking up the rest from reference TRBV25-1 and TRBJ1-5 gives the full variable domain: EADIYQTPRYLVIGTGKKITLECSQTMGHDKMYWYQQDPGMELHLIHYSYGVNSTEKGDLSSESTVSRIRTEHFPLTLESARPSHTSQYLCASSPAIWDTRDPPQHFGDGTRLSIL.

The rearrangement links TRBV2 to TRBJ1-5; D gene unclear. The CDR3 length is 11 residues. CDR1 and CDR2 from the germline V gene are SNHLY and FYNNEI. Trimming cost V 6 bases and J 5 bases, with 5 bases left between them. In DNA, the CDR3 is TGTGCCAGCAGAGGATATCAGCCCCAGCATTTT. It specifies CASRGYQPQHF.

Of note for this clonotype: A read error may explain this, as a much larger clone is one base away. This chain joins TRBV24-1 and TRBJ2-1; D is uncertain. Germline values: CDR1 KGHDR, CDR2 SFDVKD. Trimming cost V 6 bases and J 4 bases, with 0 bases left between them. There are 10 residues in the CDR3. For the CDR3, the DNA is TGTGCCACCAGTTACAATGAGCAGTTCTTC. As protein: CATSYNEQFF.